One TCR beta chain is described in this entry. Its matching antigen is unknown. This entry belongs to a study of T cell responses to AZD1222 COVID-19 vaccine. The protocol was immunoSEQ multiplex PCR, while the TCRdb copy is restricted to in-frame clones and leaves out a portion. This sample has around 150,000 clones; 92% occur once, and the top ten carry approximately 1.3%. Study-level results: Researchers took repertoire samples only after the peak T cell response had come. Unmutated variant regions are reportedly targeted by nearly half of spike-specific TCRs. Most donors were white British, females outnumbered males, and clonal diversity was possibly underestimated.

Second-dose intervals of approximately 4 or approximately 12 weeks were pooled. The source of this sequence is an adult who received the AZD1222 COVID-19 vaccine. Material: peripheral blood, obtained 28 days after the second AZD1222 dose.

The chain's CDR3 is CASSARGVRGNTIYF. For the CDR3, the DNA is TGTGCCAGCAGTGCCCGAGGGGTACGAGGAAACACCATATATTTT. V gene TRBV2 combines with J gene TRBJ1-3; D might be TRBD1 (5 bases). The V and J ends lost 4 bases and 4 bases respectively, with 14 bases between them. The germline V gene encodes CDR1 SNHLY and CDR2 FYNNEI. The CDR3 loop spans 15 amino acids.